This paragraph reports one T cell receptor (beta chain). The sample has other DNA sequences that encode this CDR3 too. Primers for the PCR totalled 60 Vbeta and 13 Jbeta. Sequencing was performed with immunoSEQ multiplex PCR; in TCRdb, only in-frame clones are kept and a portion is missing. Here the sample spans more than 150,000 clones, about 90% being singletons. The record originates from a study of cytomegalovirus exposure and HLA in healthy donors. Sequenced sample: PBMCs. This receptor was identified in a girl younger than two in good health and CMV-seronegative.

CDR3 bases: TGCAGTGCTAGAGGAGGGGAGACCCAGTACTTC. Translating gives CSARGGETQYF. This rearrangement joins TRBV20-1 to TRBJ2-5; TRBD2 might be the D (5 bases). Germline CDR1 and CDR2: DFQATT and SNEGSKA (reference sequence). This CDR3 contains 11 residues. The V and J ends lost 1 base and 5 bases respectively, with 5 bases between them.